A selection of T cell receptor beta chains follows, all from one sample in a study of blood T cell repertoires in COVID-19. Assay used: immunoSEQ multiplex PCR; TCRdb lists only in-frame clones, some missing. This sample carries 280,000 or so clones, approximately 91% of them seen once, and the ten largest clones take around an eighth. Sample: peripheral blood. The receptors come from a woman aged 60-75 years with acute or convalescent COVID-19. Both conserved end residues are part of each CDR3. A D gene is named only where the DNA matches it firmly. Part of the rows lack a size; the others show once, few, many or a class for expanded clones.

V	J	D	size	length	CDR3	DNA
TRBV5-6	TRBJ1-5	-	-	14	CASSGRVPNQPQHF	TGTGCCAGCAGCGGCAGGGTCCCGAATCAGCCCCAGCATTTT
TRBV4-3	TRBJ1-1	-	-	15	CASSQDSGGGTEAFF	TGCGCCAGCAGCCAAGATTCGGGGGGCGGCACTGAAGCTTTCTTT
TRBV15	TRBJ1-1	TRBD1	-	16	CATSSRRGTANTEAFF	TGTGCCACCAGCTCTCGACGAGGGACAGCGAACACTGAAGCTTTCTTT
TRBV5-1	TRBJ2-3	-	-	17	CASSWRGGALSRDTQYF	TGCGCCAGCAGCTGGCGTGGAGGGGCCTTAAGTAGAGATACGCAGTATTTT
TRBV9	TRBJ1-1	TRBD1	-	14	CASSQGAQTPEAFF	TGTGCCAGCAGTCAGGGGGCGCAGACCCCTGAAGCTTTCTTT
TRBV4-2	TRBJ1-4	-	-	16	CASSPKWGPGNEKLFF	TGTGCCAGCAGCCCGAAGTGGGGGCCAGGTAATGAAAAACTGTTTTTT
TRBV7-6	TRBJ1-3	TRBD1	-	14	CASSPGTARNTIYF	TGTGCCAGCAGCCCTGGGACAGCCAGGAACACCATATATTTT
TRBV7-2	TRBJ2-7	TRBD1	-	13	CASSVRDSYEQYF	TGTGCCAGCAGCGTACGGGACAGCTACGAGCAGTACTTC
TRBV6-6	TRBJ2-7	-	once	14	CASTHTQGSYEQYF	TGTGCCAGCACTCATACGCAGGGATCCTACGAGCAGTACTTC
TRBV4-3	TRBJ1-2	-	-	16	CASSQDFQGPYYGYTF	TGCGCCAGCAGCCAAGATTTTCAGGGGCCCTACTATGGCTACACCTTC
TRBV5-6	TRBJ1-4	-	-	16	CASSSWGATTNEKLFF	TGTGCCAGCAGCTCATGGGGAGCTACAACTAATGAAAAACTGTTTTTT
TRBV4-2	TRBJ2-3	-	-	13	CASSAPGTDTQYF	TGTGCCAGCAGCGCCCCCGGGACAGATACGCAGTATTTT
TRBV3-1/TRBV3-2	TRBJ1-1	-	-	14	CASSQETGNTEAFF	TGTGCCAGCAGCCAAGAGACAGGGAACACTGAAGCTTTCTTT